The rows below give T cell receptor beta chains drawn from one sample of a study of shared clonotypes between healthy human individuals. Only in-frame clones appear in the TCRdb table, and some are missing; sequencing was by immunoSEQ multiplex PCR. The sample holds about 2.2 million clones; approximately 92% are singletons and the top ten take over 1.5%. Sequences were obtained from naive CD8+ T cells from PBMCs. Receptors were obtained from a man between 18 and 35 years old in good health. Some clones in this sample may be carry-over from other donors' samples. Each CDR3 is given with its conserved first and last residue. D genes are given only for firm matches. Only part of the rows carry a size: once, few, many, or a class if the clone is expanded.

V gene,J gene,clone size,D gene,CDR3 protein,CDR3 DNA
TRBV5-8,TRBJ1-5,NA,NA,CASSLVGGYSRQPQHF,TGTGCCAGCAGCTTGGTCGGCGGGTATAGCCGACAGCCCCAGCATTTT
TRBV7-2,TRBJ2-7,NA,NA,CASSLIRGSYEQYF,TGTGCCAGCAGCTTAATCAGGGGTTCCTACGAGCAGTACTTC
TRBV5-5,TRBJ1-5,NA,NA,CASSLAGRGSPQHF,TGTGCCAGCAGCTTGGCCGGTCGAGGATCTCCCCAGCATTTT
TRBV7-2,TRBJ2-7,NA,NA,CASSSPGRVHEQYF,TGTGCCAGCAGTTCCCCCGGCAGGGTCCACGAGCAGTACTTC
TRBV6-1,TRBJ2-5,NA,NA,CASAYVFGPQETQYF,TGTGCCAGCGCGTATGTTTTCGGGCCGCAAGAGACCCAGTACTTC
TRBV15,TRBJ1-1,NA,NA,CATLLVPNTEAFF,TGTGCCACCCTTTTGGTCCCGAACACTGAAGCTTTCTTT
TRBV15,TRBJ2-5,NA,NA,CATSMGRGWETQYF,TGTGCCACCAGCATGGGCAGGGGCTGGGAGACCCAGTACTTC
TRBV5-6,TRBJ1-1,NA,TRBD1,CASTKTGQGNTEAFF,TGTGCCAGCACGAAGACGGGACAGGGAAACACTGAAGCTTTCTTT
TRBV11-2,TRBJ2-1,NA,NA,CASSHVVDWEQFF,TGTGCCAGCAGCCATGTAGTCGACTGGGAGCAGTTCTTC
TRBV5-1,TRBJ2-1,NA,TRBD1,CASSPGQEPSYNEQFF,TGCGCCAGCAGCCCAGGACAGGAGCCCTCCTACAATGAGCAGTTCTTC
TRBV28,TRBJ1-5,NA,NA,CASSPYVAQPQHF,TGTGCCAGCAGTCCCTATGTGGCTCAGCCCCAGCATTTT
TRBV7-9,TRBJ1-1,NA,TRBD1,CASSPGQGGSTEAFF,TGTGCCAGCAGTCCTGGACAGGGGGGTAGCACTGAAGCTTTCTTT
TRBV9,TRBJ2-7,NA,TRBD1,CASSPIGQGESYEQYF,TGTGCCAGCAGCCCCATTGGACAGGGCGAATCCTACGAGCAGTACTTC
TRBV28,TRBJ1-1,NA,TRBD1,CASSFTGARGMNTEAFF,TGTGCCAGCAGTTTTACAGGGGCGCGGGGAATGAACACTGAAGCTTTCTTT
TRBV27,TRBJ2-4,once,TRBD2,CASSTIGLATLKNIQYF,TGTGCCAGCAGTACCATAGGACTAGCGACCCTTAAAAACATTCAGTACTTC
TRBV20-1,TRBJ1-1,NA,NA,CSLQQNTEAFF,TGCAGCCTGCAGCAGAACACTGAAGCTTTCTTT
TRBV5-6,TRBJ1-2,NA,NA,CASSLARGRGPILNYGYTF,TGTGCCAGCAGCTTGGCGAGAGGCAGGGGCCCCATCCTTAACTATGGCTACACCTTC
TRBV9,TRBJ1-2,few,NA,CASSVGVRGYTF,TGTGCCAGCAGCGTAGGAGTGCGTGGCTACACCTTC
TRBV10-3,TRBJ1-1,few,NA,CAISVAKGNEAFF,TGTGCCATCAGTGTTGCTAAGGGCAATGAAGCTTTCTTT
TRBV19,TRBJ1-2,NA,NA,CASSLGGNYGYTF,TGTGCCAGTAGCCTCGGGGGCAACTATGGCTACACCTTC
TRBV27,TRBJ2-1,NA,TRBD2,CASSFSGRGAYNEQFF,TGTGCCAGCAGTTTTTCTGGGCGGGGGGCCTACAATGAGCAGTTCTTC
TRBV7-9,TRBJ1-2,NA,TRBD1,CASSLKGQVYPNYGYTF,TGTGCCAGCAGCTTAAAGGGACAGGTATATCCTAACTATGGCTACACCTTC